This entry lists 12 T cell receptor beta chains sequenced from one sample in a study of blood T cell repertoires in COVID-19. Repertoires were generated with immunoSEQ multiplex PCR, while TCRdb's copy carries only in-frame clones and drops some. The repertoire has 120,000 to 150,000 clones, roughly 90% of them found once; the top ten carry 2% to 2.5%. The sample comprised peripheral blood. These receptors were collected from a human donor in a cohort sampled during active COVID-19.

The rearrangement joins TRBV4-1 to TRBJ2-7; TRBD2 matches 7 bases. With V trimmed by 3 bases and J by 3 bases, 5 bases remained unmatched. Germline V gene sequence: CDR1 MGHRA, CDR2 YSYEKL. This CDR3 is 14 amino acids long. CDR3 nucleotide sequence: TGCGCCAGCAGCCAGGTACGGGGGGACTACGAGCAGTACTTC. This codes for CASSQVRGDYEQYF.

The rearrangement uses TRBV18 and TRBJ2-7; maybe TRBD1 (6 bases). Germline V gene lookup returns CDR1 KGHSH and CDR2 LQKENI. The CDR3 length is 14 residues. V lost 2 bases and J lost 4, with 12 bases in between. In DNA, the CDR3 is TGTGCCAGCTCACCATATACAGGGAATTACGAGCAGTACTTC. This encodes CASSPYTGNYEQYF.

This clone was detected only once. This chain joins TRBV11-2 and TRBJ2-1; possibly TRBD2 for D (7 bases). Germline CDR1 and CDR2: SGHAT and FQNNGV. The ends were cut back, 3 bases at V and 6 bases at J, with 15 bases in the middle. The CDR3 runs 15 residues. For the CDR3, the DNA is TGTGCCAGCAGCTTGGGGGGGGCTTGGAGCAATGAGCAGTTCTTC. It yields the protein CASSLGGAWSNEQFF.

The chain employs TRBV28 and TRBJ2-1; 9 bases align to TRBD2. This CDR3 spans 15 amino acids. The V gene end was trimmed by 2 bases and the J gene end by 8 bases; junction bases not matched to a gene: 7. Germline V gene data show CDR1 as MDHEN and CDR2 as SYDVKM. The CDR3 DNA reads as TGTGCCAGCAGTTTAGCGCTAGCGGGACGGGATGAGCAGTTCTTC. Amino acids: CASSLALAGRDEQFF.

This rearrangement joins TRBV29-1 to TRBJ2-7; 14 nucleotides line up with TRBD2. Looked up from germline, CDR1 is SQVTM and CDR2 is ANQGSEA. Trimming removed 5 bases from V and 0 bases from J; junction bases left unmatched: 6. The CDR3 consists of 16 residues. Here the CDR3 reads CSVLGTSGSPSYEQYF. In DNA, the CDR3 is TGCAGCGTTCTCGGGACTAGCGGGAGCCCCTCCTACGAGCAGTACTTC.

The V and J genes are TRBV11-2 and TRBJ2-1; D uncertain. There are 11 residues in the CDR3. Germline V CDR1 and CDR2: SGHAT, FQNNGV. V lost 1 base and J 9 bases, leaving 4 bases between the germline ends. The CDR3 reads CASSLGAEQFF. CDR3 nucleotides: TGTGCCAGCAGCTTAGGGGCTGAGCAGTTCTTC. Combining the CDR3 with reference TRBV11-2 and TRBJ2-1 gives the whole variable domain EAGVAQSPRYKIIEKRQSVAFWCNPISGHATLYWYQQILGQGPKLLIQFQNNGVVDDSQLPKDRFSAERLKGVDSTLKIQPAKLEDSAVYLCASSLGAEQFFGPGTRLTVL.

The V call is TRBV7-8, the J call TRBJ1-5, with 7 bases fitting TRBD1. CDR3 length: 13 amino acids. V was clipped by 9 bases and J by 8 bases; unmatched bases: 10. Germline CDR1 is SGHVS and CDR2 is FQNEAQ. The CDR3: CASSRQGEEPQHF. The DNA of the CDR3 is TGTGCCAGTTCCCGACAGGGAGAAGAGCCCCAGCATTTT.

This chain uses TRBV3-1 (or the pseudogene TRBV3-2) with TRBJ2-7; TRBD1 matches 9 bases. V shed 4 bases, J shed 3 bases, and the junction held 4 bases outside the gene matches. The CDR3 is made up of 14 amino acids. Germline assignment: CDR1 LGHDT and CDR2 YNNKEL (reference sequence). DNA of the CDR3: TGTGCCAGCAGCCCCGACAGGGGGAGCTACGAGCAGTACTTC. Residues: CASSPDRGSYEQYF.

For the CDR3, the DNA is TGTGCCAGCAGTTACACCGGGGGGACGGGAGACTATGGCTACACCTTC. Its translation: CASSYTGGTGDYGYTF. The genes are TRBV6-2 or TRBV6-3 and TRBJ1-2; the D gene is possibly TRBD1 (5 bases). Between the trimmed V and J ends, which lost 2 bases and 3 bases, there was a span of 16 bases. The CDR3 is 16 residues long. Per the germline V gene, CDR1 is MNHEY and CDR2 is SVGEGT.

The V gene is TRBV5-5, the J gene TRBJ1-1; 9 bases match TRBD1. Trimming removed 4 bases from V and 8 bases from J; junction bases left unmatched: 6. Germline CDR1 reads SGHKS; CDR2 reads YYEKEE (reference sequence). The CDR3 has 13 residues. CDR3 region: CASSAPGTGEAFF. CDR3 DNA: TGTGCCAGCAGCGCGCCCGGGACAGGGGAAGCTTTCTTT.

The chain carries TRBV27 and TRBJ1-5; no clear D gene. The length of the CDR3 is 15 residues. Germline assignment: CDR1 MNHEY and CDR2 SMNVEV (reference sequence). V was cut by 2 bases and J by 0 bases, with 8 bases left in between. CDR3 in DNA: TGTGCCAGCAGTTTAAGGCAGGCTAGCAATCAGCCCCAGCATTTT. This codes for CASSLRQASNQPQHF.

The chain couples TRBV27 to TRBJ1-1; maybe TRBD1 (6 bases). This CDR3 comprises 16 residues. Germline V gene sequence: CDR1 MNHEY, CDR2 SMNVEV (reference sequence). Trimming took 5 bases from V and 1 from J, leaving 17 bases between them. The chain's CDR3 is CASSPLTTGSNTEAFF. The CDR3 DNA is TGTGCCAGCAGTCCGCTTACGACAGGATCGAACACTGAAGCTTTCTTT.